Sequencing of this T cell receptor (beta chain) was carried out in a study of T cell repertoires in cytomegalovirus infection. Across the study: Shared public TCR beta signatures pointed to both CMV infection and a matching HLA type. Study-wide findings and caveats: HLA-C-restricted CMV clonotypes gave the most frequent clonotype in two of eight donors. Carriers of CMV plus the relevant HLA were identified by cumulative public TCR beta family frequency.

V shed 0 bases, J shed 5 bases, and the junction held 13 bases outside the gene matches. CDR1 and CDR2 from the germline V gene are DFQATT and SNEGSKA (reference sequence). This CDR3 has 18 amino acids. With regard to this clonotype: Antigen: not known.

TCRdb used MiXCR to reprocess the reads, holding one entry per CDR3 protein. The data contain roughly 630,000 distinct CDR3 sequences, 20% to 25% of them singletons. The rearrangement joins TRBV20-1 to TRBJ2-3; 11 positions match TRBD1. Sequences were obtained from CD8+ T cells from PBMCs. This receptor was identified in a human donor in good health (CMV status not recorded). Some clones in this sample may be carry-over from other donors' samples. Here the CDR3 DNA reads TGCAGTGCTAGAGACGGACAGGGGGCGCGTTTTGGTGAAGATACGCAGTATTTT. Its protein is CSARDGQGARFGEDTQYF.